Each of the 10 T cell receptor beta chains below was sequenced from the same sample in a study of T cell repertoires in cytomegalovirus infection. TCRdb used MiXCR to reprocess the reads, holding one entry per CDR3 protein. This table has almost 500,000 distinct CDR3 sequences, 10% to 12% appearing once. The sequencing input was PBMCs. The receptor source for this set is a human donor in good health (CMV status not recorded). Some clones in this sample may be carry-over from other donors' samples.

The CDR3 sequence: CAWGTGTSGREAEQFF. The CDR3 DNA reads TGTGCCTGGGGAACCGGGACTAGCGGGAGGGAGGCTGAGCAGTTCTTC. The rearrangement uses TRBV30 and TRBJ2-1; 16 bases are a match to TRBD2. CDR1 and CDR2 from the germline V gene are GTSNPN and SVGIG (reference sequence). V shed 5 bases and J 9 bases; nucleotides not matched to a gene: 10. The CDR3 runs to 16 residues.

The chain uses TRBV25-1 and TRBJ2-7; 9 bases line up with TRBD2. The germline gives CDR1 MGHDK, CDR2 SYGVNS. The CDR3 covers 13 residues. The V gene end was trimmed by 7 bases and the J gene end by 3 bases; junction bases not matched to a gene: 4. CDR3 amino acids: CASTSAGGYEQYF. CDR3 coding DNA: TGTGCCAGCACCTCAGCGGGGGGCTACGAGCAGTACTTC.

The genes are TRBV13 and TRBJ2-2; a weak D match, TRBD2 (5 bases). V lost 3 bases, J lost 6 bases, and 11 bases lay in between. CDR3 length: 14 residues. Germline CDR1 is PRHDT and CDR2 is FYEKMQ (reference sequence). For the CDR3, the DNA is TGTGCCAGCAGCTTGCGCACTAGGGCCGGGGAGCTGTTTTTT. Protein sequence: CASSLRTRAGELFF.

This clonotype was seen many times. This chain links TRBV19 with TRBJ1-1; D unresolved. The CDR3 runs 15 residues. V was clipped by 0 bases and J by 0 bases, with 8 bases between them. Germline V CDR1 and CDR2: LNHDA, SQIVND (reference sequence). This CDR3 reads CASSIEILMNTEAFF. CDR3 sequence (DNA): TGTGCCAGTAGTATAGAAATTTTAATGAACACTGAAGCTTTCTTT.

This clonotype has at least ten counts. V is TRBV27 and J is TRBJ2-1; 8 bases line up with TRBD2. This CDR3 has 13 amino acids. After removal of 7 bases from V and 11 bases from J, the junction contained 10 bases not matched to a gene. CDR1 and CDR2 from the germline V gene are MNHEY and SMNVEV (reference sequence). The CDR3 bases are TGTGCCAGCAAACGGGGGGGGGTTAACAAGCAGTTCTTC. It is translated as CASKRGGVNKQFF.

CDR3 sequence: CSTMTEQETQYF. CDR3 DNA: TGCAGCACTATGACCGAGCAAGAGACCCAGTACTTC. The genes are TRBV20-1 and TRBJ2-5; D unresolved. The germline gives CDR1 DFQATT, CDR2 SNEGSKA (reference sequence). The CDR3 totals 12 residues.

In its sample, this clonotype was seen many times. The rearrangement uses TRBV7-9 and TRBJ1-5; maybe TRBD1 (5 bases). V lost 1 base and J 10 bases, leaving 14 bases between the germline ends. CDR1 is SEHNR, CDR2 FQNEAQ, per germline (reference sequence). This CDR3 is built from 14 residues. The CDR3 loop reads CASSLGGAEGPQHF. The DNA of the CDR3 is TGTGCCAGCAGCTTAGGTGGGGCTGAGGGTCCCCAGCATTTT. The complete variable domain, with remaining parts taken from reference TRBV7-9 and TRBJ1-5, reads DTGVSQNPRHKITKRGQNVTFRCDPISEHNRLYWYRQTLGQGPEFLTYFQNEAQLEKSRLLSDRFSAERPKGSFSTLEIQRTEQGDSAMYLCASSLGGAEGPQHFGDGTRLSIL.

There are many counts of this clonotype. The rearrangement links TRBV7-9 to TRBJ1-2, with D unclear. CDR1 is SEHNR and CDR2 is FQNEAQ in the germline V gene (reference sequence). This CDR3 spans 16 amino acids. The V end was cut by 4 bases, the J end by 0 bases, with 15 bases between. This chain's CDR3 is CASSSPDRRTNYGYTF. For the CDR3, the DNA is TGTGCCAGCAGCTCCCCCGACCGGCGCACTAACTATGGCTACACCTTC.

The chain combines TRBV20-1 with TRBJ1-5; D unclear. Trimming shortened V by 5 bases and J by 4 bases, and 12 bases separated the two germline ends. Germline V CDR1 and CDR2: DFQATT, SNEGSKA (reference sequence). This CDR3 is built from 13 residues. The CDR3 DNA is TGCAGTGCTGGAGCCTCGGGGAATCAGCCCCAGCATTTT. Residues: CSAGASGNQPQHF.

This clonotype was observed a handful of times. The rearrangement links TRBV20-1 to TRBJ2-5; unclear D gene. Germline-derived CDR1 and CDR2 are DFQATT and SNEGSKA (reference sequence). This CDR3 is built from 14 residues. The V end lost 0 bases, the J end lost 4 bases, and 12 bases lay between the germline ends. Here the CDR3 reads CSAREPGPIETQYF. The DNA for the CDR3 is TGCAGTGCTAGAGAGCCTGGGCCGATAGAGACCCAGTACTTC.